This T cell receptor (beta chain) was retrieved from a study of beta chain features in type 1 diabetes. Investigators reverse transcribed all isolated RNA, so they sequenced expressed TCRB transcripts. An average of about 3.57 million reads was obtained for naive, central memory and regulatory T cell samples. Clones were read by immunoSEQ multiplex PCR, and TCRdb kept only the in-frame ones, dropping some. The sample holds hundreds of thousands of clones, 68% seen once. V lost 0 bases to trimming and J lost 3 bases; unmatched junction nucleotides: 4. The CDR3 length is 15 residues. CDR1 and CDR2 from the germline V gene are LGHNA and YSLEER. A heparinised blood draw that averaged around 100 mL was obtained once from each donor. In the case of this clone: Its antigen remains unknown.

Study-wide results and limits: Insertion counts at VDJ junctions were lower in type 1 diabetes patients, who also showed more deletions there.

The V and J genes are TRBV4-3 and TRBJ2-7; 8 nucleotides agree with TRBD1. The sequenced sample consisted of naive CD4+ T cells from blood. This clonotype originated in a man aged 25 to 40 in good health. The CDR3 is CASSQETGDYYEQYF. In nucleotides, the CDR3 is TGCGCCAGCAGCCAAGAGACAGGGGATTACTACGAGCAGTACTTC.